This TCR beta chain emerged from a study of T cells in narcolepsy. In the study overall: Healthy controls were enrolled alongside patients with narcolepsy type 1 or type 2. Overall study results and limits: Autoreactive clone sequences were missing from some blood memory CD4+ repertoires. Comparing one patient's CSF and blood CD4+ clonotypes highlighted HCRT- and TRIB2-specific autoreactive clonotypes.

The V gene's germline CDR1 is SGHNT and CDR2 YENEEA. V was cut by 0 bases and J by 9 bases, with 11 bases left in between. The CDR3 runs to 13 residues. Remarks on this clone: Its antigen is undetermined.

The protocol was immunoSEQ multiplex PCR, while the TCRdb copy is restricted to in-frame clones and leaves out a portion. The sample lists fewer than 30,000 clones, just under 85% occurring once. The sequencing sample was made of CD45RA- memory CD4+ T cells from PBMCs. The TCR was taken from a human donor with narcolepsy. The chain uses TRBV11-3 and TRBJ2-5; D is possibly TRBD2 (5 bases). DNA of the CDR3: TGTGCCAGCAGCTTAGATGAAGGAGGAGCCCAGTACTTC. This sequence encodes CASSLDEGGAQYF.